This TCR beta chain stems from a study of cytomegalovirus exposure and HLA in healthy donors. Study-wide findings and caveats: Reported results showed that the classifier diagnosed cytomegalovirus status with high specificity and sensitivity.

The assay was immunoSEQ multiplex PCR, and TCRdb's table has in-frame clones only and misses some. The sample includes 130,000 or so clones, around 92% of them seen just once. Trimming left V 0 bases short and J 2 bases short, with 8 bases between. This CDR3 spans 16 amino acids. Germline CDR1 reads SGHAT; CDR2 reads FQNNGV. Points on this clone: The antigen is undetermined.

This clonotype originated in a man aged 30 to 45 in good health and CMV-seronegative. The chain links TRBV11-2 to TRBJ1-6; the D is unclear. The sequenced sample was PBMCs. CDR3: CASSLDSPAYNSPLHF. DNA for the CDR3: TGTGCCAGCAGCTTAGATAGCCCAGCCTATAATTCACCCCTCCACTTT. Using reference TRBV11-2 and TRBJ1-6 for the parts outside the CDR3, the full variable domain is EAGVAQSPRYKIIEKRQSVAFWCNPISGHATLYWYQQILGQGPKLLIQFQNNGVVDDSQLPKDRFSAERLKGVDSTLKIQPAKLEDSAVYLCASSLDSPAYNSPLHFGNGTRLTVT.